This is a list of T cell receptor beta chains from one sample in a study of blood T cell repertoires in COVID-19. Produced via immunoSEQ multiplex PCR; TCRdb's table is partial and in-frame only. This table holds 110,000 or so clones, around four fifths found once. Input material: peripheral blood. These receptors came from a woman aged 55-70 years with acute or convalescent COVID-19. Both conserved end residues are part of each CDR3. Fields, in order: J gene, V gene, D gene, clone size, CDR3 protein, CDR3 DNA. The D gene is left open where the match is weak. Clone size is not always given. Where it is, it says once, few, many or a class for expanded clones.

j_call: TRBJ1-3; v_call: TRBV10-3; d_call: .; clone_size: .; cdr3_aa: CAISDIMAGGSRGNTIYF; cdr3_nt: TGTGCCATCAGTGATATCATGGCTGGCGGCTCTAGGGGAAACACCATATATTTT
j_call: TRBJ2-7; v_call: TRBV5-5; d_call: TRBD1; clone_size: .; cdr3_aa: CASSLGDSTYEQYF; cdr3_nt: TGTGCCAGCAGCTTGGGGGACAGTACCTACGAGCAGTACTTC
j_call: TRBJ1-4; v_call: TRBV6-5; d_call: .; clone_size: .; cdr3_aa: CASSSGSGIQTLFF; cdr3_nt: TGTGCCAGCAGTTCAGGCAGCGGGATCCAAACTCTGTTTTTT
j_call: TRBJ1-6; v_call: TRBV28; d_call: .; clone_size: .; cdr3_aa: CASSPGSSSPLHF; cdr3_nt: TGTGCCAGCAGTCCAGGGTCATCCTCACCCCTCCACTTT
j_call: TRBJ2-5; v_call: TRBV7-2; d_call: TRBD1; clone_size: .; cdr3_aa: CASSPTGQGATQYF; cdr3_nt: TGTGCCAGCAGCCCGACGGGACAGGGCGCGACCCAGTACTTC
j_call: TRBJ2-1; v_call: TRBV7-8; d_call: TRBD2; clone_size: .; cdr3_aa: CASSLILAEYNEQFF; cdr3_nt: TGTGCCAGCAGCTTAATTCTAGCGGAGTACAATGAGCAGTTCTTC
j_call: TRBJ2-2; v_call: TRBV9; d_call: .; clone_size: .; cdr3_aa: CASGGPTNTGELFF; cdr3_nt: TGTGCCAGCGGTGGCCCGACGAACACCGGGGAGCTGTTTTTT
j_call: TRBJ2-3; v_call: TRBV5-6; d_call: .; clone_size: .; cdr3_aa: CASSPVRGTDTQYF; cdr3_nt: TGTGCCAGCAGCCCGGTCCGGGGCACAGATACGCAGTATTTT
j_call: TRBJ1-6; v_call: TRBV6-6; d_call: TRBD1; clone_size: few; cdr3_aa: CASSPDRANSPLHF; cdr3_nt: TGTGCCAGCAGCCCCGACAGGGCCAATTCACCCCTCCACTTT
j_call: TRBJ2-7; v_call: TRBV7-2; d_call: TRBD2; clone_size: .; cdr3_aa: CASSAGGPGEQYF; cdr3_nt: TGTGCCAGCAGCGCGGGAGGGCCGGGGGAGCAGTACTTC
j_call: TRBJ2-2; v_call: TRBV18; d_call: .; clone_size: .; cdr3_aa: CASSPTVGGNTGELFF; cdr3_nt: TGTGCCAGCTCACCGACAGTTGGCGGGAACACCGGGGAGCTGTTTTTT
j_call: TRBJ1-2; v_call: TRBV2; d_call: TRBD1; clone_size: .; cdr3_aa: CASTPEGTGVGYTF; cdr3_nt: TGTGCCAGCACACCCGAAGGGACAGGGGTTGGCTACACCTTC
j_call: TRBJ1-3; v_call: TRBV15; d_call: .; clone_size: .; cdr3_aa: CATSRERAGGNTIYF; cdr3_nt: TGTGCCACCAGCAGAGAGAGGGCGGGAGGAAACACCATATATTTT
j_call: TRBJ1-2; v_call: TRBV27; d_call: .; clone_size: .; cdr3_aa: CASSRAQGGVGYTF; cdr3_nt: TGTGCCAGCAGTAGAGCTCAGGGAGGGGTTGGCTACACCTTC
j_call: TRBJ1-1; v_call: TRBV28; d_call: .; clone_size: .; cdr3_aa: CASSLWGGRTEAFF; cdr3_nt: TGTGCCAGCAGTTTATGGGGGGGGCGAACTGAAGCTTTCTTT
j_call: TRBJ2-1; v_call: TRBV27; d_call: .; clone_size: once; cdr3_aa: CASMWPGSYNEQFF; cdr3_nt: TGTGCCAGCATGTGGCCGGGTTCCTACAATGAGCAGTTCTTC
j_call: TRBJ1-6; v_call: TRBV11-2; d_call: TRBD1; clone_size: .; cdr3_aa: CASSLDPGGGSPLHF; cdr3_nt: TGTGCCAGCAGCTTAGATCCAGGGGGTGGTTCACCCCTCCACTTT
j_call: TRBJ2-7; v_call: TRBV5-4; d_call: TRBD2; clone_size: .; cdr3_aa: CASSLGLAGVRYEQYF; cdr3_nt: TGTGCCAGCAGCTTGGGACTAGCGGGAGTGAGGTACGAGCAGTACTTC
j_call: TRBJ2-4; v_call: TRBV19; d_call: .; clone_size: .; cdr3_aa: CASNPPDRQAKNIQYF; cdr3_nt: TGTGCCAGTAACCCACCAGACAGACAAGCCAAAAACATTCAGTACTTC
j_call: TRBJ2-7; v_call: TRBV2; d_call: TRBD1; clone_size: once; cdr3_aa: CASSQPGGFSYEQYF; cdr3_nt: TGTGCCAGCAGCCAACCAGGGGGCTTTTCCTACGAGCAGTACTTC